These 20 T cell receptor beta chains came from one sample sequenced in a study of blood T cell repertoires in COVID-19. Some clones are missing from TCRdb's copy, which holds only in-frame ones; the method was immunoSEQ multiplex PCR. The sample lists about 200,000 clones; around 86% were seen once. The sequenced sample consisted of PBMCs or T cells enriched from blood (not recorded which). All receptors derive from a woman aged 45 to 65 with acute COVID-19.

This clone was counted once. V gene TRBV6-5 combines with J gene TRBJ1-1; 9 nucleotides line up with TRBD1. Germline V gene data show CDR1 as MNHEY and CDR2 as SVGAGI. Trimming took 2 bases from V and 7 from J; bases not matched to a gene: 5. The CDR3 runs 14 residues. Written as DNA, the CDR3 is TGTGCCAGCAGTTACCAGACAGGGGGGAATGAAGCTTTCTTT. This codes for CASSYQTGGNEAFF.

The V call is TRBV11-2, the J call TRBJ2-5, with 7 bases matching TRBD1. The germline V gene encodes CDR1 SGHAT and CDR2 FQNNGV. The CDR3 runs 15 residues. J gave up 0 bases and V 1 base, and 2 bases lay outside the gene matches. The CDR3 spells CASSLGDRNQETQYF. The DNA of the CDR3 is TGTGCCAGCAGCTTAGGGGACAGAAACCAAGAGACCCAGTACTTC.

The gene calls are TRBV2 and TRBJ2-7; tentative D call: TRBD2 (5 bases). The CDR3 sequence is 15 residues long. Germline-derived CDR1 and CDR2 are SNHLY and FYNNEI. Deletions cut 4 bases from V and 2 bases from J, with 15 bases between. The chain's CDR3 is CASSGEGVPPYEQYF. CDR3 DNA: TGTGCCAGCAGTGGAGAGGGTGTTCCCCCCTACGAGCAGTACTTC. Complete variable domain (other parts from reference TRBV2 and TRBJ2-7): EPEVTQTPSHQVTQMGQEVILRCVPISNHLYFYWYRQILGQKVEFLVSFYNNEISEKSEIFDDQFSVERPDGSNFTLKIRSTKLEDSAMYFCASSGEGVPPYEQYFGPGTRLTVT.

The chain couples TRBV6-2 or TRBV6-3 to TRBJ1-2, with 10 bases that match TRBD1. Germline V gene lookup returns CDR1 MNHEY and CDR2 SVGEGT. There are 16 residues in the CDR3. The J segment lost 5 bases and the V segment lost 2 bases, leaving 8 bases of the junction unmatched. The CDR3 sequence: CASSYPKRTGGYGYTF. Here the CDR3 DNA reads TGTGCCAGCAGTTACCCTAAAAGGACAGGGGGATATGGCTACACCTTC.

The gene calls are TRBV3-1 (or the pseudogene TRBV3-2) and TRBJ1-6; D unclear. Germline V gene lookup returns CDR1 LGHDT and CDR2 YNNKEL (reference sequence). This CDR3 has 14 amino acids. The V end was cut by 1 base, the J end by 9 bases, with 10 bases between. The CDR3 sequence: CASSQVEGSSPLHF. In DNA, the CDR3 is TGTGCCAGCAGCCAAGTGGAGGGTAGTTCACCCCTCCACTTT.

V and J are TRBV5-6 and TRBJ2-5; TRBD1 aligns across 10 bases. Germline lookup yields CDR1 SGHDT and CDR2 YYEEEE. This CDR3 comprises 16 residues. The V segment lost 4 bases and the J segment 4 bases; nucleotides outside the gene matches: 10. As DNA, the CDR3 is TGTGCCAGCAGCCCCCGGGACAGGGGAATCCCAGAGACCCAGTACTTC. Amino acid sequence: CASSPRDRGIPETQYF.

The chain has TRBV5-1 and TRBJ1-2; a weak D match, TRBD1 (5 bases). This CDR3 comprises 15 residues. Looked up from germline, CDR1 is SGHRS and CDR2 is YFSETQ. The germline V and J ends were trimmed by 0 bases and 5 bases, with 14 bases remaining between them. The CDR3 sequence: CASSLGVTSGYGYTF. As DNA, the CDR3 is TGCGCCAGCAGCTTGGGTGTGACCTCAGGGTATGGCTACACCTTC.

The genes are TRBV13 and TRBJ1-2; a weak D match, TRBD1 (5 bases). Germline loops: CDR1 PRHDT, CDR2 FYEKMQ (reference sequence). V was cut by 6 bases and J by 5 bases, with 16 bases left in between. This CDR3 is built from 14 residues. In nucleotides, the CDR3 is TGTGCCAGCAGACGATCGGGGGGGAGTTATGGCTACACCTTC. Translating gives CASRRSGGSYGYTF.

This clone has more than one count but fewer than ten. The chain recombines TRBV19 with TRBJ1-4, with D possibly TRBD1 on 6 matching bases. The V end was cut by 5 bases, the J end by 0 bases, with 10 bases between. The CDR3 has 15 amino acids. CDR1 and CDR2 from the germline V gene are LNHDA and SQIVND (reference sequence). The CDR3 bases are TGTGCCAGTAGTCCAGGACAGACAACTAATGAAAAACTGTTTTTT. This encodes CASSPGQTTNEKLFF.

The chain joins TRBV19 to TRBJ1-2, with a weak D call TRBD1 (5 bases). The CDR3 contains 12 residues. The ends were cut back, 6 bases at V and 3 bases at J, with 8 bases in the middle. Germline CDR1 reads LNHDA; CDR2 reads SQIVND (reference sequence). This CDR3 is CASRTADYGYTF. The CDR3 region has the DNA TGTGCCAGTAGGACAGCAGACTATGGCTACACCTTC.

The J gene is TRBJ2-5, the V gene TRBV5-1; TRBD1 agrees at 7 bases. Germline V gene sequence: CDR1 SGHRS, CDR2 YFSETQ. Trimming at V came to 5 bases and at J to 7 bases, leaving 8 bases not matched to a gene. This CDR3 has 13 residues. In nucleotides, the CDR3 is TGCGCCAGCAGGGCAGGGGGTTCGGGGACCCAGTACTTC. Translation: CASRAGGSGTQYF. Based on the CDR3 plus reference TRBV5-1 and TRBJ2-5, the full variable domain is KAGVTQTPRYLIKTRGQQVTLSCSPISGHRSVSWYQQTPGQGLQFLFEYFSETQRNKGNFPGRFSGRQFSNSRSEMNVSTLELGDSALYLCASRAGGSGTQYFGPGTRLLVL.

The chain employs TRBV2 and TRBJ1-6; possibly TRBD1 for D (6 bases). Germline V gene data show CDR1 as SNHLY and CDR2 as FYNNEI. This CDR3 spans 14 amino acids. V lost 2 bases and J lost 8, with 10 bases in between. Here the CDR3 reads CASSEQGNHSPLHF. The CDR3 bases are TGTGCCAGCAGTGAACAGGGGAATCATTCACCCCTCCACTTT.

The V call is TRBV7-8, the J call TRBJ2-3, with 11 positions matching TRBD2. CDR1 is SGHVS, CDR2 FQNEAQ, per germline. CDR3 length: 17 amino acids. The J segment lost 2 bases and the V segment lost 5 bases, leaving 9 bases of the junction unmatched. Here the CDR3 DNA reads TGTGCCAGCAGCCGACAGGTAGCGGGGGGGAACACAGATACGCAGTATTTT. Amino acid sequence: CASSRQVAGGNTDTQYF. The complete variable domain, with remaining parts taken from reference TRBV7-8 and TRBJ2-3, reads GAGVSQSPRYKVAKRGQDVALRCDPISGHVSLFWYQQALGQGPEFLTYFQNEAQLDKSGLPSDRFFAERPEGSVSTLKIQRTQQEDSAVYLCASSRQVAGGNTDTQYFGPGTRLTVL.

This chain joins TRBV5-4 and TRBJ1-3; no firm D call. With 0 bases removed from V and 1 base from J, the gap between germline ends came to 8 bases. Germline V gene lookup returns CDR1 SGHNT and CDR2 YYREEE (reference sequence). The CDR3 has 15 residues. CDR3 region: CASSLVSGSGNTIYF. CDR3 DNA: TGTGCCAGCAGCTTGGTCTCCGGGTCTGGAAACACCATATATTTT.

The chain joins TRBV5-6 to TRBJ1-5; tentatively, D is TRBD1 (6 bases). Germline lookup yields CDR1 SGHDT and CDR2 YYEEEE. Trimming removed 2 bases from V and 4 bases from J, with 10 bases in between. This CDR3 is 14 amino acids long. This chain's CDR3 is CASSFQGLNQPQHF. The CDR3 DNA reads as TGTGCCAGCAGCTTCCAGGGGTTAAATCAGCCCCAGCATTTT.

The genes are TRBV7-2 and TRBJ2-1, with 9 bases aligning to TRBD2. This CDR3 region has 15 residues. V was clipped by 5 bases and J by 5 bases; unmatched bases: 7. From germline, CDR1 is SGHTA and CDR2 FQGNSA. The CDR3 loop reads CASSLSGGQNNEQFF. CDR3 DNA sequence: TGTGCCAGCAGCCTCAGCGGGGGGCAGAACAATGAGCAGTTCTTC.

J is TRBJ1-1 and V is TRBV7-8; no reliable D call. This CDR3 region has 13 residues. V lost 5 bases and J lost 5, with 12 bases in between. CDR1 and CDR2 (germline): SGHVS, FQNEAQ. The CDR3 coding sequence is TGTGCCAGCAGCATGGACCCGGGAACTGAAGCTTTCTTT. Protein sequence: CASSMDPGTEAFF.

This clone was recorded a few times. CDR3 residues: CAYSNPDRANTGELFF. The CDR3, as DNA: TGTGCCTACTCTAATCCGGACAGGGCGAACACCGGGGAGCTGTTTTTT. This rearrangement joins TRBV7-2 to TRBJ2-2, with 8 positions matching TRBD1. The CDR3 is 16 amino acids. With 11 bases clipped from V and 0 bases from J, the junction kept 11 bases outside the gene matches. Germline V CDR1 and CDR2: SGHTA, FQGNSA.

This sequence joins TRBV28 and TRBJ1-2; 10 bases map to TRBD1. Germline V lookup: CDR1 MDHEN, CDR2 SYDVKM. V lost 6 bases and J lost 4; bases outside the gene matches: 5. The CDR3 has 14 residues. The CDR3 is CASRRQGAFYGYTF. CDR3 DNA sequence: TGTGCCAGCAGGAGACAGGGGGCCTTCTATGGCTACACCTTC.

This chain links TRBV7-2 with TRBJ2-1; D is perhaps TRBD1 (6 bases). The V end lost 2 bases, the J end lost 7 bases, and 18 bases lay between the germline ends. This CDR3 region has 16 residues. The germline gives CDR1 SGHTA, CDR2 FQGNSA. The CDR3 sequence: CASSLRARGRGNEQFF. CDR3 nucleotide sequence: TGTGCCAGCAGCTTAAGGGCCAGGGGAAGGGGAAATGAGCAGTTCTTC. The full variable domain, completed using reference TRBV7-2 and TRBJ2-1, is GAGVSQSPSNKVTEKGKDVELRCDPISGHTALYWYRQSLGQGLEFLIYFQGNSAPDKSGLPSDRFSAERTGGSVSTLTIQRTQQEDSAVYLCASSLRARGRGNEQFFGPGTRLTVL.